The 11 T cell receptor beta chains presented below share a single source sample, sequenced in a study of T-cell memory formation after mild COVID-19. TCRdb fed the 5' RACE reads into MiXCR, producing one record per CDR3 protein. The sample shows hundreds of thousands of distinct CDR3 sequences, 20% of them seen only once. Source material: PBMCs or a T cell subset sorted from them (not recorded which). The receptor source for this set is an adult woman who had mild COVID-19 (a few samples of this study predate the infection). Cell type and time point are not known.

This clonotype was counted a few times. The CDR3 region is CATSDRGLAGETQYF. The DNA for the CDR3 is TGTGCCACCAGTGACCGAGGACTAGCGGGAGAGACCCAGTACTTC. The chain employs TRBV24-1 and TRBJ2-5; 11 bases are shared with TRBD2. V dropped 4 bases and J dropped 4; count of bases not matched to a gene: 4. Germline-derived CDR1 and CDR2 are KGHDR and SFDVKD. This CDR3 contains 15 residues.

In its sample, this clonotype was seen a few times. V usage is TRBV2 and J usage is TRBJ2-2; D may be TRBD2 (6 bases). Germline CDR1 SNHLY, CDR2 FYNNEI. The CDR3 covers 15 residues. V was pared by 0 bases and J by 3 bases, with 8 bases between. The CDR3 reads CASSEAGGHTGELFF. CDR3 in DNA: TGTGCCAGCAGTGAAGCGGGGGGTCACACCGGGGAGCTGTTTTTT.

This clonotype has only a few counts. The chain recombines TRBV11-2 with TRBJ2-3; 7 positions agree with TRBD2. The trim removed 4 bases at V and 1 base at J, leaving 8 bases unmatched. The germline V gene encodes CDR1 SGHAT and CDR2 FQNNGV. CDR3 length equals 16 residues. CDR3 in amino acids: CASSSLGGRGTDTQYF. The CDR3 DNA reads as TGTGCCAGCAGCTCACTCGGGGGGAGGGGCACAGATACGCAGTATTTT.

This clonotype was seen repeatedly, ten times or more. The V call is TRBV7-2, the J call TRBJ1-1; D is undetermined. Trimming cost V 5 bases and J 5 bases, with 15 bases left between them. CDR1 and CDR2 (germline): SGHTA, FQGNSA. The CDR3 runs to 14 residues. The CDR3: CASSPAWGRTEAFF. CDR3 nucleotide sequence: TGTGCCAGCAGCCCCGCATGGGGTCGGACTGAAGCTTTCTTT.

This clonotype was detected a few times. J is TRBJ2-7 and V is TRBV5-6; D not certain. Germline values: CDR1 SGHDT, CDR2 YYEEEE. V lost 7 bases and J 0 bases, leaving 5 bases between the germline ends. CDR3 length: 11 residues. The CDR3 DNA follows: TGTGCCAGCCATCGCTCCTACGAGCAGTACTTC. Protein sequence: CASHRSYEQYF.

The sample holds a few counts of this clonotype. The chain joins TRBV7-2 to TRBJ2-7; D gene uncertain. The length of the CDR3 is 15 residues. V gave up 1 base and J gave up 0 bases, with 10 bases separating them. Germline values: CDR1 SGHTA, CDR2 FQGNSA. The CDR3 here is CASSLDFGNSYEQYF. CDR3 sequence (DNA): TGTGCCAGCAGCTTAGACTTCGGCAACTCCTACGAGCAGTACTTC. Full variable domain (rest looked up from reference TRBV7-2 and TRBJ2-7): GAGVSQSPSNKVTEKGKDVELRCDPISGHTALYWYRQSLGQGLEFLIYFQGNSAPDKSGLPSDRFSAERTGGSVSTLTIQRTQQEDSAVYLCASSLDFGNSYEQYFGPGTRLTVT.

The CDR3 DNA sequence: TGTGCCAGCAGCCAAGCGGGAGGGTTGAATGAGCAGTTCTTC. Its translation is CASSQAGGLNEQFF. This chain links TRBV7-3 with TRBJ2-1, with TRBD2 identical over 10 bases. Germline CDR1 and CDR2: SGHTA and FQGTGA. After removal of 5 bases from V and 7 bases from J, the junction contained 5 bases not matched to a gene. The CDR3 is 14 residues long.

This chain uses TRBV9 with TRBJ2-7; 8 positions match TRBD1. The CDR3 has 16 residues. Germline V gene sequence: CDR1 SGDLS, CDR2 YYNGEE. Trimming took 3 bases from V and 2 from J; bases not matched to a gene: 10. The CDR3 DNA reads as TGTGCCAGCAGCGCCCAACAGGGGGGAAACCCCTACGAGCAGTACTTC. It yields the protein CASSAQQGGNPYEQYF.

The chain carries TRBV19 and TRBJ1-2; D ambiguous. Trimming cost V 6 bases and J 4 bases, with 15 bases left between them. This CDR3 spans 14 amino acids. Germline V gives CDR1 LNHDA, CDR2 SQIVND (reference sequence). In nucleotides, the CDR3 is TGTGCCAGTAGGTTAGTAGGTGAAGCCTATGGCTACACCTTC. This sequence encodes CASRLVGEAYGYTF.

The V and J genes are TRBV3-1 and TRBJ2-2, with 8 bases identical to TRBD2. The V gene's germline CDR1 is LGHDT and CDR2 YNNKEL (reference sequence). V shed 4 bases, J shed 4 bases, and the junction held 11 bases outside the gene matches. The length of the CDR3 is 17 residues. For the CDR3, the DNA is TGTGCCAGCAGCCGGGGTACAGCGGGGGATGGCACCGGGGAGCTGTTTTTT. Its translation is CASSRGTAGDGTGELFF.

The chain couples TRBV2 to TRBJ2-5; perhaps D is TRBD1 or TRBD2 (5 bases each). The CDR3 sequence is 15 residues long. Trimming stripped 3 bases from V and 5 bases from J, with 16 bases between. The germline gives CDR1 SNHLY, CDR2 FYNNEI. The CDR3 sequence: CASSDLGGTYETQYF. The CDR3 region has the DNA TGTGCCAGCAGTGACTTGGGTGGGACGTACGAGACCCAGTACTTC.